What follows is one T cell receptor beta chain and its context. The CDR3 is 14 residues long. Germline V gene lookup returns CDR1 SGHDT and CDR2 YYEEEE. Trimming cost V 4 bases and J 4 bases, with 15 bases left between them. This specimen belongs to a study of human T cells and chemical hapten exposure. Described time point: pre-sensitization, week 0. The sample's treatment: therapeutic diphenylcyclopropenone sensitization with weekly scalp DPC. Before extraction, the whole blood was not fractionated, and total RNA was taken from it. In TCRdb, the RACE reads were re-called with MiXCR into one record per CDR3 protein. The sample records 35,000 to 40,000 distinct CDR3 sequences, 12% being singletons.

This receptor was taken from a woman in her thirties or forties with alopecia areata. Some clones in this sample may be carry-over from other donors' samples. Source: whole blood, taken in connection with sensitization to the hapten diphenylcyclopropenone (DPC). The rearrangement links TRBV5-6 to TRBJ2-7; D may be TRBD1 or TRBD2 (5 bases each). CDR3 residues: CASSRRTNLYEQYF. In DNA, the CDR3 is TGTGCCAGCAGCCGGAGGACAAATTTATACGAGCAGTACTTC. Supplemented by reference TRBV5-6 and TRBJ2-7, the full variable domain reads DAGVTQSPTHLIKTRGQQVTLRCSPKSGHDTVSWYQQALGQGPQFIFQYYEEEERQRGNFPDRFSGHQFPNYSSELNVNALLLGDSALYLCASSRRTNLYEQYFGPGTRLTVT.